A selection of T cell receptor beta chains follows, all from one sample in a study of naive and memory T cell subsets. TCRdb fed the UMI-ligation and nested PCR reads into MiXCR, producing one record per CDR3 protein. The sample lists some 110,000 distinct CDR3 sequences, roughly 14% occurring once. The sequenced sample consisted of naive CD8+ T cells from blood. Source of these receptors: a human donor in good health. Both conserved end residues are part of each CDR3. A D gene is named only where the DNA matches it firmly. Size values are once, few and many counts, or a class for expanded clones, and some rows have none.

j_call d_call clone_size v_call cdr3_aa cdr3_nt
TRBJ2-1 TRBD2 many TRBV19 CASSIAGDNEQFF TGTGCCAGTAGTATCGCGGGGGACAATGAGCAGTTCTTC
TRBJ2-1 TRBD2 NA TRBV6-2/TRBV6-3 CASTESYSGNEQFF TGTGCCAGCACCGAATCATATAGCGGGAATGAGCAGTTCTTC
TRBJ2-7 TRBD2 few TRBV5-1 CASSYGGLAEYEQYF TGCGCCAGCAGCTACGGGGGACTAGCGGAATACGAGCAGTACTTC
TRBJ1-6 TRBD1 NA TRBV5-1 CASSPGQGGSPLHF TGCGCCAGCAGCCCGGGACAGGGCGGTTCACCCCTCCACTTT
TRBJ2-1 NA few TRBV24-1 CATSDRARGEQFF TGTGCCACCAGTGACCGCGCTAGAGGTGAGCAGTTCTTC
TRBJ1-5 NA many TRBV19 CASSIASVGRQPQHF TGTGCCAGTAGTATCGCGAGTGTTGGACGTCAGCCCCAGCATTTT
TRBJ2-1 TRBD2 few TRBV12-3/TRBV12-4 CASSFRGLVGGEQFF TGTGCCAGCAGTTTTCGCGGACTAGTGGGCGGTGAGCAGTTCTTC
TRBJ2-1 TRBD2 NA TRBV11-2 CASSPLRGNNEQFF TGTGCCAGCAGTCCTCTGCGGGGGAACAATGAGCAGTTCTTC
TRBJ1-6 NA few TRBV27 CASSIFGNSPLHF TGTGCCAGCAGTATTTTCGGTAATTCACCCCTCCACTTT
TRBJ2-5 NA NA TRBV7-8 CASSTHNTQYF TGTGCCAGCAGCACGCACAACACCCAGTACTTC
TRBJ2-3 TRBD2 NA TRBV4-3 CASSQDRGLAGEDTQYF TGCGCCAGCAGCCAAGATAGGGGATTAGCGGGAGAGGATACGCAGTATTTT
TRBJ2-3 NA NA TRBV7-2 CASSFPSEDTQYF TGTGCCAGCAGCTTCCCCTCTGAGGATACGCAGTATTTT
TRBJ2-7 NA NA TRBV27 CASSVGPQGLFSYEQYF TGTGCCAGCAGTGTTGGGCCACAGGGACTGTTCTCCTACGAGCAGTACTTC
TRBJ2-7 NA NA TRBV5-4 CASSPTDSYEQYF TGTGCCAGCAGTCCGACAGACTCCTACGAGCAGTACTTC
TRBJ1-2 NA NA TRBV7-9 CASSLATPALYGYTF TGTGCCAGCAGCCTAGCGACTCCCGCCCTCTATGGCTACACCTTC
TRBJ2-5 TRBD1 NA TRBV7-9 CASSLARTGLGQETQYF TGTGCCAGCAGCTTAGCGCGGACAGGTCTGGGTCAGGAGACCCAGTACTTC
TRBJ2-7 TRBD2 many TRBV28 CASSLAGGPLVLDEQYF TGTGCCAGCAGTCTAGCGGGAGGGCCTCTTGTGTTGGACGAGCAGTACTTC
TRBJ1-2 TRBD1 NA TRBV11-2 CASSLGQGASYGYTF TGTGCCAGCAGCTTGGGACAGGGGGCTAGCTATGGCTACACCTTC
TRBJ2-3 NA NA TRBV28 CASSLAAMGSASTDTQYF TGTGCCAGCAGTTTAGCGGCTATGGGGAGCGCTAGCACAGATACGCAGTATTTT
TRBJ1-5 NA few TRBV6-2/TRBV6-3 CASSYSVPPQHF TGTGCCAGCAGTTACTCAGTGCCGCCCCAGCATTTT
TRBJ2-1 TRBD1 few TRBV4-2 CASSQGTGNYNEQFF TGTGCCAGCAGCCAAGGGACAGGGAATTACAATGAGCAGTTCTTC
TRBJ2-1 NA NA TRBV28 CASRPYAQNEQFF TGTGCCAGCAGGCCCTACGCCCAGAATGAGCAGTTCTTC
TRBJ1-2 NA many TRBV28 CASSLSAAGIGSYGYTF TGTGCCAGCAGCCTATCAGCAGCAGGGATCGGTAGCTATGGCTACACCTTC
TRBJ2-7 TRBD1 once TRBV10-3 CAISDTGAVEQYF TGTGCCATCAGTGATACAGGGGCGGTCGAGCAGTACTTC
TRBJ2-1 NA few TRBV29-1 CSVAGTRMMNNEQFF TGCAGCGTTGCGGGAACTAGGATGATGAACAATGAGCAGTTCTTC
TRBJ2-3 TRBD2 few TRBV12-3/TRBV12-4 CASSPAGGELGTDTQYF TGTGCCAGCAGTCCCGCGGGGGGGGAGCTTGGCACAGATACGCAGTATTTT
TRBJ2-3 NA NA TRBV4-3 CASSQPEGATDTDTQYF TGCGCCAGCAGCCAACCAGAAGGGGCGACCGACACAGATACGCAGTATTTT
TRBJ2-5 NA NA TRBV12-3/TRBV12-4 CASRPRGDQETQYF TGTGCCAGCCGGCCCCGTGGGGATCAAGAGACCCAGTACTTC
TRBJ1-2 NA few TRBV27 CASGSADSGYGYTF TGTGCCAGCGGGTCGGCGGACAGCGGCTATGGCTACACCTTC
TRBJ2-7 TRBD1 few TRBV2 CATDRGSNEQYF TGTGCCACGGACAGGGGGTCCAACGAGCAGTACTTC
TRBJ2-7 NA few TRBV20-1 CSARLLYAEGEGDSYEQYF TGCAGTGCTAGATTGTTATATGCGGAGGGCGAAGGGGATTCCTACGAGCAGTACTTC
TRBJ2-3 TRBD2 few TRBV12-3/TRBV12-4 CASSFVGGASDTQYF TGTGCCAGCAGTTTTGTCGGGGGGGCCTCAGATACGCAGTATTTT
TRBJ2-3 NA NA TRBV27 CASSFGALQTDTQYF TGTGCCAGCAGTTTTGGGGCGCTTCAGACAGATACGCAGTATTTT
TRBJ1-1 NA NA TRBV30 CAWSVNTEAFF TGTGCCTGGAGTGTAAACACTGAAGCTTTCTTT
TRBJ1-3 NA NA TRBV7-2 CASSLGTGASGNTIYF TGTGCCAGCAGCTTAGGCACGGGAGCCTCTGGAAACACCATATATTTT
TRBJ2-2 NA few TRBV4-3 CASSPLLTGSTGELFF TGCGCCAGCAGCCCACTACTTACAGGGAGCACCGGGGAGCTGTTTTTT
TRBJ2-1 NA NA TRBV29-1 CSVEISRVSSYNEQFF TGCAGCGTTGAAATAAGCAGGGTTAGCTCCTACAATGAGCAGTTCTTC
TRBJ2-3 TRBD2 many TRBV11-2 CASSLGRGGIDTQYF TGTGCCAGCAGCTTAGGGCGGGGGGGCATAGATACGCAGTATTTT
TRBJ2-1 NA NA TRBV2 CASSTIQGGSYNEQFF TGTGCCAGCAGTACCATCCAGGGGGGGTCCTACAATGAGCAGTTCTTC
TRBJ2-7 NA NA TRBV18 CASSPREGGYEQYF TGTGCCAGCTCACCACGGGAAGGGGGCTACGAGCAGTACTTC
TRBJ1-1 NA many TRBV7-9 CASRGGRTEAFF TGTGCCAGCAGAGGTGGTCGGACTGAAGCTTTCTTT
TRBJ2-1 TRBD2 few TRBV4-2 CASSQGASGGAGPYNEQFF TGTGCCAGCAGCCAAGGGGCTAGCGGGGGGGCTGGTCCCTACAATGAGCAGTTCTTC
TRBJ2-5 NA NA TRBV20-1 CSARDLADTLGETQYF TGCAGTGCTAGAGATTTGGCGGACACCTTGGGGGAGACCCAGTACTTC
TRBJ2-6 TRBD1 NA TRBV12-5 CASGGQADSFSGANVLTF TGTGCTAGTGGAGGACAGGCCGACTCTTTCTCTGGGGCCAACGTCCTGACTTTC
TRBJ2-1 NA many TRBV4-3 CASSQPSVGSTYEQFF TGCGCCAGCAGCCAACCCTCAGTCGGTAGTACGTATGAGCAGTTCTTC
TRBJ2-1 TRBD1 NA TRBV5-6 CASSFLGGHNEQFF TGTGCCAGCAGCTTTCTAGGGGGCCACAATGAGCAGTTCTTC
TRBJ2-7 TRBD2 few TRBV28 CASSLGAGEQYF TGTGCCAGCAGTTTAGGAGCGGGGGAGCAGTACTTC
TRBJ1-1 NA NA TRBV7-8 CASSLGQSTEAFF TGTGCCAGCAGCCTAGGACAATCCACTGAAGCTTTCTTT
TRBJ2-3 NA few TRBV28 CASSFQGLSTDTQYF TGTGCCAGCAGTTTTCAGGGGTTGAGCACAGATACGCAGTATTTT
TRBJ1-2 NA few TRBV12-3/TRBV12-4 CASTATDYGYTF TGTGCCAGCACCGCGACGGACTATGGCTACACCTTC
TRBJ2-2 TRBD1 NA TRBV5-6 CASETGTATNTGELFF TGTGCCAGCGAAACCGGGACAGCAACGAACACCGGGGAGCTGTTTTTT
TRBJ2-3 NA NA TRBV30 CAWSVGVSGTDTQYF TGTGCCTGGAGTGTAGGAGTTAGCGGCACAGATACGCAGTATTTT
TRBJ2-2 NA few TRBV4-1 CASSQDGSARGTGELFF TGCGCCAGCAGCCAAGATGGGAGCGCCCGAGGGACCGGGGAGCTGTTTTTT
TRBJ2-3 TRBD1 NA TRBV7-3 CASSPTGGNTDTQYF TGTGCCAGCAGTCCGACAGGGGGCAACACAGATACGCAGTATTTT
TRBJ2-1 TRBD1 many TRBV12-3/TRBV12-4 CASTHGTGYNEQFF TGTGCCAGCACCCATGGGACAGGCTACAATGAGCAGTTCTTC